This section outlines one TCR beta chain sequence together with its context. Its antigen has not been determined. No much larger clone is present one base from it, and per-base qualities are unavailable. The record originates from a study of cytomegalovirus exposure and HLA in healthy donors (dated by TCRdb to about 2017). Regarding the study in general: An earlier analysis of about 530 of the donors reported 276 Gb of sequence data and 117 million unique TCR beta sequences obtained from roughly 180 million T cells. An early release covering over 500 HLA-typed donors comprised 300 to 350 gigabases of sequencing data and 85 million or so unique TCR sequences. Among the roughly 390 genotyped donors, around 81% belonged to the genetic ancestry cluster associated with self-reported Caucasian donors. The study was designed to test whether signatures of past pathogen exposure could be identified by cataloging public T cell receptors. Using immunosequencing, the study profiled T cell repertoires from fewer than 700 subjects and related those repertoires to cytomegalovirus serostatus. Besides the first cohort of more than 650 subjects, a separate validation cohort made up of over 100 different subjects was used. To predict cytomegalovirus infection status, the study combined high-throughput TCR immunosequencing, statistical association of individual TCRs with disease status, and machine learning. A later analysis re-analyzed previously published TCR beta repertoires from roughly 630 donors and added high-resolution HLA genotyping to study TCR occurrence patterns. In the later analysis, no new phenotypic data were used to find candidate immune exposures; instead, reliance was placed on TCR beta sequences and their occurrence across donors. In an earlier analysis of a few hundred of the donors, high-throughput TCR beta sequencing was used to judge whether each TCR beta V gene segment behaved as functional or pseudogenic. Donor age, sex, ethnicity and CMV serostatus were collected together with the repertoire data. A later genetic analysis took genome-wide SNP genotypes for about 55% of the 666 donors and used that subset as a discovery cohort. Every repertoire in the discovery cohort had been generated on one and the same sequencing platform. HLA typing included class I and class II loci at four-digit resolution. Typing coverage varied by locus: about 629-640 donors for A, B, C, DRB1 and DQB1; approximately 500 for DQA1; more than 600 for DPA1; around 490 for DPB1. A handful of DR-DQ haplotypes were treated as single units for association and clustering because of strong linkage in the cohort. Among over 350 genotyped donors of the cohort, an average of about 240,000 unique TCR beta nucleotide sequences were sequenced per donor, around 20% of them non-productive.

The cohort comprised hundreds of healthy bone marrow donors. At the time of sampling, every cohort member was nominally healthy, though immune exposures that went unrecorded were likely present. The donor was CMV seropositive and was included in the group of 290 or so seropositive cohort members. A peripheral blood sample was collected from each donor, and TCR beta sequencing was performed on peripheral blood mononuclear cells. The Qiagen DNeasy Blood Extraction Kit was used to extract genomic DNA from the blood cell samples. V is trimmed back by 6 bases and J by 1 base, and the junction contains 9 bases that no gene match accounts for. Including cysteine and phenylalanine, the CDR3 has 15 amino acids. The read is trimmed to its CDR3 DNA, 45 bases read in frame from base 1. CDR1 SQVTM and CDR2 ANQGSEA are derived from the germline V gene. Libraries were constructed by the immunoSEQ multiplex PCR assay. For the multiplex PCR, a mixture combining 60 forward primers for TCR Vbeta segments and 13 reverse primers for TCR Jbeta segments was used. The CDR3 region of rearranged TCR beta genes was amplified from genomic DNA with a multiplex PCR assay. The Illumina HiSeq System was used to sequence the amplified TCR beta libraries as 87-base-pair reads. In the original analysis: A later analysis counted around 72 million unique TCR beta chains across the roughly 700 repertoires, and about 10 million of these chains were shared by at least two donors. A nearest-neighbor algorithm error-corrected the raw reads and collapsed the reads into unique sequences, merging closely related sequences to remove PCR and sequencing errors. Alignment of CDR3 sequences to IMGT reference sequences was used to assign V, D and J gene segments. For a sequence to be retained, at least a six-nucleotide match to both a V gene segment and a J gene segment was required. A rearrangement was called productive if the CDR3 had no stop codons and remained in frame with V and J, and every other rearrangement was called non-productive. Following IMGT convention, CDR3 was defined as the stretch from the second conserved V-encoded cysteine up to the conserved J-encoded phenylalanine. The earlier analysis of about 610 of the donors excluded any sequence lacking an unambiguous match to a single V gene segment. An earlier analysis of about 590 of the donors classified V segments as functional when productive rearrangements were above 56.7% and as segregating when the standard deviation between donors was above 5%. A statistical classification framework was built to diagnose cytomegalovirus status from the catalog of TCR beta chain sequences. V and J gene assignment, in a later analysis, came from comparing TCR nucleotide sequences with IMGT/GENE-DB human TR gene sequences. The TCRdist pipeline was used in a later analysis to assign CDR3 sequences and most-parsimonious VDJ recombination scenarios. In a later analysis, every TCR beta chain was defined by the combination of its CDR3 amino acid sequence and its V-gene family, and reads without a unique V-gene family were dropped. A later analysis removed 500 to 650 highly shared, low-generation-probability nucleotide sequences to deal with suspected cross-contamination and a sequencing artifact. A later analysis calculated a clonal expansion index for each public chain from normalized within-repertoire ranks of inferred template counts. Generation probabilities in a later analysis came from a VDJ recombination model fitted to out-of-frame rearrangements, and those results were checked against IGoR. In a later analysis, TCR-TCR, TCR-HLA and TCR-CMV co-occurrence was scored with hypergeometric tests, and a repertoire-size bias correction was applied to TCR pairs. A later analysis estimated false discovery rates by permuting HLA or CMV assignments 20 times. In a later analysis, co-occurring TCRs were grouped using DBSCAN, and TCRdist sequence similarity was added for clustering within HLA-allele-positive subsets. Repertoires with fewer than 30,000 or more than 120,000 public chains were left out of co-occurrence clustering, as were several repertoires with anomalous nucleotide sharing. TCRdb stores this immuneACCESS table with in-frame sequences only. Part of the clones is absent; in the studies checked, under half of the shortfall reflects unresolved V genes, and no reason is known for the rest. The V and J calls and clone size were taken over from that table, and D and trimming were inferred from the DNA. Counted in this sample were about 180,000 clones; around 81% of them appeared once. 4% to 5% of the sample lies in the top ten.

Broad study findings and their caveats: Roughly uniform sequencing depth across donors was assumed in presence/absence analyses, although this assumption may not hold. In a later analysis, the rate of TCR association differed among HLA loci, with DRB1 alleles having the most associated TCRs and HLA-C alleles having the fewest. While some public TCRs were present in many individuals, most TCR sequences turned up only very rarely across donors. Correlated functional status among segregating V segments might reflect linkage disequilibrium, but an unknown experimental factor could not be ruled out. A later analysis found that most CMV-associated TCR beta chains appeared HLA-restricted, with HLA associations seemingly driven largely by CMV exposure. A cluster of highly shared sequence variants was judged likely to represent a technical artifact of the sequencing pipeline. When HLA alleles, especially DR and DQ, strongly co-occurred, TCR associations were difficult to assign to individual alleles. Broadly in line with IMGT annotations, most TCR beta V segments showed up in productive rearrangements about 87% or about 30% of the time in an earlier analysis of 450 to 750 of the donors. In vitro tests confirmed that a few of the cytomegalovirus-associated TCR beta chains recognize cytomegalovirus antigens. A later analysis reported that several top co-occurrence clusters appeared linked to parvovirus B19, influenza, CMV and Epstein-Barr virus. CMV serostatus was the only immune exposure information available for the cohort. The study gave a list of roughly 150 TCR beta chains associated with cytomegalovirus. Because HLA typing was missing for some donors at each locus, association tests included only the typed subset. A further reported finding was that TCR beta sequences accurately predicted the HLA-A and HLA-B alleles for most subjects in the first cohort. According to a later genetic analysis, donors in an Asian-associated ancestry cluster had fewer N-insertions in productive TCRs than the roughly 670-donor mean. An association between a missense DCLRE1C variant and V-gene and J-gene trimming of TCR beta chains was found in a later genetic analysis and replicated in an independent cohort. In a later analysis, HLA-associated TCR beta chains showed more clonal expansion and lower generation probabilities than non-associated chains that were equally common. In both the original and validation cohorts, the classifier was reported to diagnose cytomegalovirus status with high specificity and sensitivity. Some IMGT-functional V segments, including TRBV6-2 and TRBV6-3, could not be distinguished by the 87-base-pair reads and were therefore excluded. In a later analysis, 15,000 to 20,000 TCR beta sequences were associated with specific HLA alleles at a false discovery rate of 0.05. The earlier analysis of about 600 of the donors excluded some 15 rarely observed V segments, including chromosome 9 orphons, because counts were too low. Only TCR beta chains were sequenced in this cohort, and the absence of alpha or paired-chain data limited detectable features. It was suggested by the authors that the approach could potentially be generalized to other disease states and immunological phenotypes.

This sequence originates from a woman aged 18-30 years in good health and CMV-seropositive. Sequenced: PBMCs. The chain uses TRBV29-1 and TRBJ1-2, with TRBD1 matching 9 junction bases. The CDR3 protein: CSVDGTGSVNYGYTF. The nucleotides read TGCAGCGTAGATGGGACAGGGTCCGTTAACTATGGCTACACCTTC.